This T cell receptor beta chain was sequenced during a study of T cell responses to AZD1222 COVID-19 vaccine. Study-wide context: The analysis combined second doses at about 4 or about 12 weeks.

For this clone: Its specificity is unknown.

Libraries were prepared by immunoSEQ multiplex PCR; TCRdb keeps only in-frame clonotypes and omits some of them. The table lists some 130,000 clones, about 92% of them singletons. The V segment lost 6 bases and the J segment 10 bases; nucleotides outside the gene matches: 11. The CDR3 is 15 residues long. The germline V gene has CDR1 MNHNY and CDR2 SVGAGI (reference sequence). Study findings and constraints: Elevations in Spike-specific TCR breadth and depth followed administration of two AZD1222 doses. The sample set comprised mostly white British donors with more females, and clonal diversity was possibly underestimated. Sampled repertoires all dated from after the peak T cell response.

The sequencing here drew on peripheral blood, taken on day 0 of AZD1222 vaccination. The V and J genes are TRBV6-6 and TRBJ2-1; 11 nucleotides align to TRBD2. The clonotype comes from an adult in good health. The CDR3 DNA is TGTGCCAGCAGCCCCACTAGCGGGAGAACAACCGAGCAGTTCTTC. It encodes CASSPTSGRTTEQFF.